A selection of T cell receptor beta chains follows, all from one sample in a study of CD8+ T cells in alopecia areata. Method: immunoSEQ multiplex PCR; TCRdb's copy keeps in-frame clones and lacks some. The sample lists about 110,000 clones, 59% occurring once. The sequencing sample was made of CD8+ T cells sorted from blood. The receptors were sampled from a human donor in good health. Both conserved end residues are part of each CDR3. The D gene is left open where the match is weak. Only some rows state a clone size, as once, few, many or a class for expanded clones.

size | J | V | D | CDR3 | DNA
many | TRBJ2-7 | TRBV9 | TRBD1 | CASSVGTGAYEQYF | TGTGCCAGCAGCGTGGGGACAGGGGCCTACGAGCAGTACTTC
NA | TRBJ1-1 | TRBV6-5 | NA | CASSREELAEAFF | TGTGCCAGCAGCAGGGAGGAACTCGCTGAAGCTTTCTTT
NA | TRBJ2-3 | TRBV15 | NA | CATSRVGPLLTDTQYF | TGTGCCACCAGCAGAGTTGGGCCCCTGCTCACAGATACGCAGTATTTT
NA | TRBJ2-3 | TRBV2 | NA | CASSPRDRTDTQYF | TGTGCCAGCAGTCCGCGGGATCGCACAGATACGCAGTATTTT
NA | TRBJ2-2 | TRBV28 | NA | CASRPLVGGNTGELFF | TGTGCCAGCAGACCTTTAGTAGGGGGAAACACCGGGGAGCTGTTTTTT
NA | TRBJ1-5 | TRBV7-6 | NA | CASSSTGMGPNQPQHF | TGTGCCAGCAGCTCTACAGGGATGGGCCCCAATCAGCCCCAGCATTTT
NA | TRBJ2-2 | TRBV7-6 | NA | CASSSQDSNTGELFF | TGTGCCAGCAGCTCCCAGGACTCGAACACCGGGGAGCTGTTTTTT
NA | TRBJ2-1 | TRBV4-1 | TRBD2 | CASSQEIAGASYNEQFF | TGCGCCAGCAGCCAAGAAATAGCGGGGGCCTCCTACAATGAGCAGTTCTTC
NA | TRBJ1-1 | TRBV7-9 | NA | CASSLAGGGYTEAFF | TGTGCCAGCAGCTTAGCTGGCGGGGGCTACACTGAAGCTTTCTTT
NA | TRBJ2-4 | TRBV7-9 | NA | CASSPPEPAGRNIQYF | TGTGCCAGCAGCCCACCCGAGCCCGCAGGGCGGAACATTCAGTACTTC
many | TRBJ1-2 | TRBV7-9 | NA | CASSLIGYTF | TGTGCCAGCAGCTTAATAGGCTACACCTTC
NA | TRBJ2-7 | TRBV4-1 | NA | CASNQEKVVSSYEQYF | TGCGCCAGCAACCAAGAAAAGGTTGTGAGCTCCTACGAGCAGTACTTC
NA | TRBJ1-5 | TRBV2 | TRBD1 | CASTGGQSQPQHF | TGTGCCAGCACCGGGGGACAGTCCCAGCCCCAGCATTTT
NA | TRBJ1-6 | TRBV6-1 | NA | CASRLGREDSPLHF | TGTGCCAGCAGACTAGGACGGGAAGATTCACCCCTCCACTTT
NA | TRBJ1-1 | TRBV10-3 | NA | CAISEVPGGAGTEAFF | TGTGCCATCAGTGAGGTTCCAGGCGGGGCTGGCACTGAAGCTTTCTTT
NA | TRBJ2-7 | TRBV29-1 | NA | CSVEGIGAGDSPYEQYF | TGCAGCGTTGAGGGGATCGGTGCCGGGGACTCCCCGTACGAGCAGTACTTC
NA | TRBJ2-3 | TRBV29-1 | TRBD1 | CSVVSQGVADTQYF | TGCAGCGTTGTGTCACAGGGGGTCGCAGATACGCAGTATTTT
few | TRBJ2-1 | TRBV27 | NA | CASSLGFYNEQFF | TGTGCCAGCAGTTTAGGTTTCTACAATGAGCAGTTCTTC
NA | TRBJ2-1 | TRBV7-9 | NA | CASSSYHGPTTHEQFF | TGTGCCAGCAGCTCATACCACGGGCCCACAACCCATGAGCAGTTCTTC
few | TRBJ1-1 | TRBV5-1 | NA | CASSVLFLGGLGNTEAFF | TGCGCCAGCAGCGTTCTTTTCTTGGGGGGACTTGGGAACACTGAAGCTTTCTTT
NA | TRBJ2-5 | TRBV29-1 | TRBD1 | CSVDSRGPETQYF | TGCAGCGTTGATTCCAGGGGGCCGGAGACCCAGTACTTC
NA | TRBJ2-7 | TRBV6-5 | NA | CASSQVVGGGYEQYF | TGTGCCAGCAGCCAAGTAGTGGGGGGCGGGTACGAGCAGTACTTC
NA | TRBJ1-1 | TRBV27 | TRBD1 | CASSVGQLTEAFF | TGTGCCAGCAGTGTGGGACAGCTCACTGAAGCTTTCTTT
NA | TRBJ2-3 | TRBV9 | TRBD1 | CASSVGGTAQYF | TGTGCCAGCAGCGTAGGAGGGACAGCGCAGTATTTT
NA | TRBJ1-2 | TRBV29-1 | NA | CSGTSLEGLYGYTF | TGCAGTGGGACGTCTTTAGAGGGCCTCTATGGCTACACCTTC
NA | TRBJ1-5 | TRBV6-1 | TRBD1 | CASSGGTGDYSNQPQHF | TGTGCCAGCAGTGGTGGGACAGGGGACTATAGCAATCAGCCCCAGCATTTT
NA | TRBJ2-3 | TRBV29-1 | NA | CTPRAGESTDTQYF | TGCACCCCCCGGGCAGGGGAAAGCACAGATACGCAGTATTTT
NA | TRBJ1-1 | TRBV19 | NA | CASSIHPREMNTEAFF | TGTGCCAGTAGTATACACCCTCGGGAGATGAACACTGAAGCTTTCTTT
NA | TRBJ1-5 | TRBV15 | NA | CATSRVVGGQPQHF | TGTGCCACCAGCAGAGTTGTGGGAGGTCAGCCCCAGCATTTT
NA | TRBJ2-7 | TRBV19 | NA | CASSSTTHEQYF | TGTGCCAGTAGCAGTACTACCCACGAGCAGTACTTC
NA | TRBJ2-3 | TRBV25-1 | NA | CASSEPTPTLTDTQYF | TGTGCCAGCAGTGAACCGACTCCAACCCTCACAGATACGCAGTATTTT
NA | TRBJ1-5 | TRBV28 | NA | CASSLTGSIQPQHF | TGTGCCAGCAGTTTAACGGGCAGCATCCAGCCCCAGCATTTT
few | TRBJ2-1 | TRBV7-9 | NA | CASNDYNEQFF | TGTGCCAGCAACGACTACAATGAGCAGTTCTTC
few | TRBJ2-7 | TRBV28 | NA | CASSPPWRYEQYF | TGTGCCAGCAGTCCGCCGTGGAGGTACGAGCAGTACTTC
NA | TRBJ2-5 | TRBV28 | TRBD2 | CASRPLAGTETQYF | TGTGCCAGCAGGCCCCTAGCGGGGACGGAGACCCAGTACTTC
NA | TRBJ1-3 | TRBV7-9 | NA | CASSLGWLDSGNTIYF | TGTGCCAGCAGCTTAGGGTGGCTAGACTCTGGAAACACCATATATTTT
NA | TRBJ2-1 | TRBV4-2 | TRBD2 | CASSQGLAGALVSYNEQFF | TGTGCCAGCAGCCAAGGACTAGCGGGGGCTCTAGTCTCCTACAATGAGCAGTTCTTC
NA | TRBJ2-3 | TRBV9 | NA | CASSVGTRESTDTQYF | TGTGCCAGCAGCGTAGGTACCAGGGAGAGCACAGATACGCAGTATTTT
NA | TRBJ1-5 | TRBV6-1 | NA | CASSEYRMANQPQHF | TGTGCCAGCAGTGAATACAGGATGGCAAATCAGCCCCAGCATTTT